This T cell receptor beta chain is drawn from a study of CD8 T cells in ankylosing spondylitis. This clonotype was seen a handful of times. Its cognate antigen is unknown. MiXCR was run by TCRdb on the 5' RACE reads, yielding one entry per CDR3 protein. Of approximately 550,000 distinct CDR3 sequences in the sample, 10% to 15% were seen once. Study results and limitations: Blood of patients with ankylosing spondylitis appeared to be characterized by a TCR beta motif of roughly eight highly homologous variants.

Trimming removed 4 bases at V and 7 bases at J, with 20 bases between. This CDR3 region has 16 residues. Germline CDR1 reads SGHTA; CDR2 reads FQGNSA. This receptor was taken from a male donor with ankylosing spondylitis. This chain joins TRBV7-2 and TRBJ2-1; tentatively, D is TRBD2 (5 bases). Sample: blood, either unsorted or a sorted T cell fraction (not recorded which). DNA for the CDR3: TGTGCCAGCAGCTCTACGGGGTCCAGGAGTAGGAATGAGCAGTTCTTC. Protein sequence: CASSSTGSRSRNEQFF.